This T cell receptor (beta chain) was sequenced for a study of T cell clusters in autoimmune cytopenias. TRB amplification used approximately 250 ng of peripheral blood genomic DNA. Multiplex touch-down PCR amplified TRB using TRB-A and TRB-B pools in one tube. TCRdb reprocessed the multiplex PCR reads; each CDR3 protein has one entry and no DNA is given. The data show approximately 6,000 distinct CDR3 sequences, and the top ten clones hold just under 5%. This TCR was recovered from a human donor with an autoimmune cytopenia or autoimmune hepatitis (not recorded which). Sequencing used peripheral blood.

CDR3 region: CASSPPRENTEAFF. The chain recombines TRBV6-2 or TRBV6-3 with TRBJ1-1; checking the TCRdb D call of TRBD1 is not possible without DNA. Germline V lookup: CDR1 MNHEY, CDR2 SVGEGT. The CDR3 totals 14 residues.